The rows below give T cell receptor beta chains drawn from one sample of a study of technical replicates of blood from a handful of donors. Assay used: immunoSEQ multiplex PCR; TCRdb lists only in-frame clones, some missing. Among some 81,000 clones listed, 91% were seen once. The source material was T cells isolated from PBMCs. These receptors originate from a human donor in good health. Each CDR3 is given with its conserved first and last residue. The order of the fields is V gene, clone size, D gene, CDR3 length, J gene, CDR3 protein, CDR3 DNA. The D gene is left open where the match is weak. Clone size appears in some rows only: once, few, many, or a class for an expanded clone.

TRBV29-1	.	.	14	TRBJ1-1	CSVGADRSLAEAFF	TGCAGCGTGGGGGCCGACAGGTCTTTGGCTGAAGCTTTCTTT
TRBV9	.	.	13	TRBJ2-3	CASSVDQGDTQYF	TGTGCCAGCAGCGTAGATCAGGGAGATACGCAGTATTTT
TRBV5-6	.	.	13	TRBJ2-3	CASSKENTDTQYF	TGTGCCAGCAGCAAGGAGAACACAGATACGCAGTATTTT
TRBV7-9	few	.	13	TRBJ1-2	CASSLALAGGYTF	TGTGCCAGCAGCTTAGCATTGGCGGGTGGCTACACCTTC
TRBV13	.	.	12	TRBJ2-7	CASSVGGYEQYF	TGTGCCAGCAGTGTTGGGGGGTACGAGCAGTACTTC
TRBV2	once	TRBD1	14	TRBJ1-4	CASSSDRGNEKLFF	TGTGCCAGCAGCTCCGACAGGGGTAATGAAAAACTGTTTTTT
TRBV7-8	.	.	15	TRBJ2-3	CASSLARQRTDTQYF	TGTGCCAGCAGCTTAGCCCGACAGCGAACAGATACGCAGTATTTT
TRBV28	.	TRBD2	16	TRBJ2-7	CASKPPGLADHYEQYF	TGTGCCAGCAAACCACCGGGACTAGCGGACCATTACGAGCAGTACTTC
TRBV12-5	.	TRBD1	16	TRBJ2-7	CASGLNPTGRYYEQYF	TGTGCTAGTGGTTTGAATCCGACAGGGCGCTACTACGAGCAGTACTTC
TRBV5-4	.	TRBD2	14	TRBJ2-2	CATRLAGNTGELFF	TGTGCCACGCGACTAGCGGGGAACACCGGGGAGCTGTTTTTT
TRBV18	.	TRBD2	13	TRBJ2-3	CASSPGRENTQYF	TGTGCCAGCTCACCGGGGAGGGAAAATACGCAGTATTTT
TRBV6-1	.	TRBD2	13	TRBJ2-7	CASRLAVTYEQYF	TGTGCCAGCAGGCTAGCGGTTACCTACGAGCAGTACTTC
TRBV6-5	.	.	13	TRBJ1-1	CASSYSPNLEAFF	TGTGCCAGCAGTTACTCTCCAAACTTGGAAGCTTTCTTT
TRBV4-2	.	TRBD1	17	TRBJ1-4	CASSQDSPGGGNEKLFF	TGTGCCAGCAGCCAAGATTCGCCAGGGGGCGGGAATGAAAAACTGTTTTTT
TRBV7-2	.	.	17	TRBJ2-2	CASSKSPGVRRTGELFF	TGTGCCAGCAGCAAATCCCCGGGAGTACGGAGGACCGGGGAGCTGTTTTTT
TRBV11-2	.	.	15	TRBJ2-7	CASSLDQTRGYEQYF	TGTGCCAGCAGCTTAGATCAAACCAGGGGCTACGAGCAGTACTTC
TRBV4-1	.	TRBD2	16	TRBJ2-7	CASSHDRTSGAWEQYF	TGCGCCAGCAGCCATGATAGGACTAGCGGTGCATGGGAGCAGTACTTC
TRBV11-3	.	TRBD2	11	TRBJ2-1	CASSFAGLVFF	TGTGCCAGCAGCTTCGCGGGACTAGTATTCTTC
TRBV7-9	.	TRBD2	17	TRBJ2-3	CASSLKGLAGEVDTQYF	TGTGCCAGCAGCTTAAAAGGGCTAGCGGGAGAGGTAGATACGCAGTATTTT
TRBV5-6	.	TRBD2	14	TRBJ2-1	CASSPVTSRYEQFF	TGTGCCAGCAGCCCCGTGACTAGCAGGTATGAGCAGTTCTTC
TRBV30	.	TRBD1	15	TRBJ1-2	CAWGPPDRLFDGYTF	TGTGCCTGGGGCCCCCCGGACAGGCTTTTCGATGGCTACACCTTC
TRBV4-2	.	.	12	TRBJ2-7	CASGDNSYEQYF	TGTGCCAGCGGGGACAATTCCTACGAGCAGTACTTC
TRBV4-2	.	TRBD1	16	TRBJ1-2	CASSQDRAAGGYGYTF	TGTGCCAGCAGCCAAGATCGGGCGGCAGGGGGGTATGGCTACACCTTC
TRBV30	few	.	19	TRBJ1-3	CAWSVLGEGESRSGNTIYF	TGTGCCTGGAGTGTACTGGGGGAGGGGGAGAGCCGCTCTGGAAACACCATATATTTT